Presented here are 30 T cell receptor beta chains from one specimen sequenced in a study of OX40 agonist ivuxolimab in advanced cancers. Repertoires were generated with immunoSEQ multiplex PCR, while TCRdb's copy carries only in-frame clones and drops some. The sample lists about 120,000 clones; around 91% were seen once. Sequencing used CD4+ or CD8+ T cells sorted from blood, obtained in a trial of the OX40 agonist ivuxolimab. These receptors originate from an adult with an advanced solid tumor such as melanoma, head and neck, liver or kidney cancer.

A single count supports this clone. The genes are TRBV28 and TRBJ1-4; D gene unclear. The CDR3 has 13 residues. The V and J ends lost 9 bases and 4 bases respectively, with 12 bases between them. Germline CDR1 and CDR2: MDHEN and SYDVKM. The DNA of the CDR3 is TGTGCCAGTCGCCCAGCCGATAATGAAAAACTGTTTTTT. It encodes CASRPADNEKLFF.

This sequence joins TRBV27 and TRBJ1-6; D is ambiguous. The CDR3 contains 15 residues. Germline CDR1 and CDR2: MNHEY and SMNVEV (reference sequence). The V end was cut by 1 base, the J end by 9 bases, with 13 bases between. CDR3 DNA: TGTGCCAGCAGTTTATTCACTATCGGGCTTTCACCCCTCCACTTT. Its translation is CASSLFTIGLSPLHF.

In this sample, this clone turned up a few times. CDR3: CASARGWYGYTF. Here the CDR3 DNA reads TGTGCCAGTGCTCGCGGGTGGTATGGCTACACCTTC. The chain employs TRBV28 and TRBJ1-2; D is unclear. CDR3 size: 12 residues. The ends were cut back, 9 bases at V and 5 bases at J, with 13 bases in the middle. Germline V lookup: CDR1 MDHEN, CDR2 SYDVKM.

This clone was recorded only once. The chain has TRBV5-4 and TRBJ2-7; the D gene is possibly TRBD1 (6 bases). The germline V gene has CDR1 SGHNT and CDR2 YYREEE (reference sequence). Trimming removed 10 bases at V and 4 bases at J, with 21 bases between. The CDR3 consists of 14 residues. The CDR3 region is CAGLRSDRPYEQYF. The CDR3 DNA sequence: TGTGCCGGCCTACGCTCGGACAGACCATACGAGCAGTACTTC.

The V call is TRBV21-1, the J call TRBJ2-5; TRBD1 is the table's D call and was not checked against the DNA. TRBV21-1 represents a pseudogene. CDR3 length: 15 residues. For the CDR3, the DNA is TGTGCCAGCAGCAAAAGGTTGAGACAGGAAGAGACCCAGTACTTC. Translated, it gives CASSKRLRQEETQYF.

The chain recombines TRBV28 with TRBJ1-1; tentatively, D is TRBD1 (6 bases). Between the trimmed V and J ends, which lost 9 bases and 9 bases, there was a span of 8 bases. Germline V lookup: CDR1 MDHEN, CDR2 SYDVKM. There are 9 residues in the CDR3. The CDR3 here is CASGDKAFF. In DNA form, the CDR3 reads TGTGCCAGTGGGGACAAAGCTTTCTTT.

The V call is TRBV5-1, the J call TRBJ1-2; D possibly corresponds to TRBD1 (6 bases). In germline, CDR1 is SGHRS, CDR2 YFSETQ. This CDR3 spans 14 amino acids. V gave up 0 bases and J gave up 3 bases, with 9 bases separating them. In DNA form, the CDR3 reads TGCGCCAGCAGCTTGGTAAAGGGGGACTATGGCTACACCTTC. Protein: CASSLVKGDYGYTF.

A remark on this clone: Distinct nucleotide sequences in the sample also encode this CDR3. The rearrangement joins TRBV11-2 to TRBJ1-5; no clear D. Trimming removed 4 bases from V and 6 bases from J, with 7 bases in between. CDR3 length: 12 residues. The germline CDR1 and CDR2 sequences are SGHAT and FQNNGV. The CDR3 sequence is CASSSLGQPQHF. The CDR3 DNA reads as TGTGCCAGCAGCTCCTTGGGTCAGCCCCAGCATTTT.

This rearrangement joins TRBV6-5 to TRBJ1-2; no clear D. Per germline, CDR1 MNHEY and CDR2 SVGAGI. The CDR3 contains 13 residues. Trimming left V 6 bases short and J 2 bases short, with 10 bases between. The CDR3 loop reads CASSPRGNYGYTF. The CDR3 coding sequence is TGTGCCAGCAGCCCACGCGGCAACTATGGCTACACCTTC.

The chain carries TRBV5-1 and TRBJ2-1, with D perhaps matching TRBD1 or TRBD2 (6 bases each). The CDR3 is 17 residues long. Trimming pared 4 bases from V and 2 bases from J, leaving 19 bases between. Germline V gene data show CDR1 as SGHRS and CDR2 as YFSETQ. CDR3 coding DNA: TGCGCCAGCAGCCTGCAAGGGGGGCCCCGTACCTACAATGAGCAGTTCTTC. Its translation: CASSLQGGPRTYNEQFF. Drawing the rest from reference TRBV5-1 and TRBJ2-1, the complete variable domain is KAGVTQTPRYLIKTRGQQVTLSCSPISGHRSVSWYQQTPGQGLQFLFEYFSETQRNKGNFPGRFSGRQFSNSRSEMNVSTLELGDSALYLCASSLQGGPRTYNEQFFGPGTRLTVL.

The CDR3 DNA reads as TGTGCCAGTAGTATTAGGGGGCAAAGCACCGGGGAGCTGTTTTTT. Translated, it gives CASSIRGQSTGELFF. The rearrangement uses TRBV19 and TRBJ2-2, with 7 bases matching TRBD1. The length of the CDR3 is 15 residues. Germline CDR1 LNHDA, CDR2 SQIVND (reference sequence). V was clipped by 3 bases and J by 4 bases; unmatched bases: 5. The whole variable domain, remainder taken from reference TRBV19 and TRBJ2-2, is DGGITQSPKYLFRKEGQNVTLSCEQNLNHDAMYWYRQDPGQGLRLIYYSQIVNDFQKGDIAEGYSVSREKKESFPLTVTSAQKNPTAFYLCASSIRGQSTGELFFGEGSRLTVL.

J is TRBJ1-1 and V is TRBV18; 10 positions agree with TRBD1. This CDR3 comprises 17 residues. Germline V lookup: CDR1 KGHSH, CDR2 LQKENI. Trimming removed 6 bases from V and 0 bases from J; junction bases left unmatched: 10. CDR3 DNA: TGTGCCAGCTCTTCTAAAGCCGGACAGGGGGTGAACACTGAAGCTTTCTTT. It translates to CASSSKAGQGVNTEAFF.

The V gene is TRBV5-8, the J gene TRBJ1-6; unclear D gene. V lost 5 bases and J 5 bases, leaving 8 bases between the germline ends. This CDR3 comprises 13 residues. In germline, CDR1 is SGHTS, CDR2 YDEGEE. This CDR3 reads CASSSRNNSPLHF. The CDR3 coding sequence is TGTGCCAGCAGTTCACGGAATAATTCACCCCTCCACTTT.

V and J are TRBV5-1 and TRBJ2-1; D might be TRBD1 or TRBD2, each matching 5 bases. This CDR3 has 15 residues. V was trimmed by 2 bases and J by 4 bases, leaving 13 bases between them. Germline V gene data show CDR1 as SGHRS and CDR2 as YFSETQ. The CDR3 protein is CASSFEPGRYNEQFF. DNA for the CDR3: TGCGCCAGCAGCTTCGAACCGGGGCGGTACAATGAGCAGTTCTTC.

This clone was seen only once. This chain connects TRBV18 to TRBJ2-3, with D perhaps given as TRBD1 or TRBD2 (5 bases each). Germline assignment: CDR1 KGHSH and CDR2 LQKENI. The germline V and J ends were trimmed by 3 bases and 0 bases, with 13 bases remaining between them. There are 16 residues in the CDR3. The CDR3 spells CASSPWIEGSTDTQYF. The CDR3 coding sequence is TGTGCCAGCTCACCCTGGATTGAGGGGAGCACAGATACGCAGTATTTT.

J is TRBJ1-2 and V is TRBV30, with D perhaps TRBD1 (5 bases). Looked up from germline, CDR1 is GTSNPN and CDR2 is SVGIG (reference sequence). The CDR3 runs 12 residues. Trimming stripped 0 bases from V and 8 bases from J, with 10 bases between. Here the CDR3 DNA reads TGTGCCTGGAGTGTAACCGGGGGGGGCTACACCTTC. Translation: CAWSVTGGGYTF.

This sequence joins TRBV18 and TRBJ2-7, with D maybe TRBD1 (5 bases). V was cut by 2 bases and J by 4 bases, with 15 bases left in between. CDR1 and CDR2 from the germline V gene are KGHSH and LQKENI. There are 15 residues in the CDR3. CDR3 nucleotide sequence: TGTGCCAGCTCACCAGGGGCGGCAGGGAATTACGAGCAGTACTTC. Translated: CASSPGAAGNYEQYF.

The chain uses TRBV28 and TRBJ2-3; a possible D gene is TRBD1 (7 bases). This CDR3 region has 15 residues. Trimming took 2 bases from V and 3 from J, leaving 12 bases between them. Germline V CDR1 and CDR2: MDHEN, SYDVKM. CDR3 loop: CASSLGQGGTDTQYF. The CDR3 region has the DNA TGTGCCAGCAGTTTAGGGCAGGGGGGTACAGATACGCAGTATTTT. The full variable domain, with the rest looked up from reference TRBV28 and TRBJ2-3, is DVKVTQSSRYLVKRTGEKVFLECVQDMDHENMFWYRQDPGLGLRLIYFSYDVKMKEKGDIPEGYSVSREKKERFSLILESASTNQTSMYLCASSLGQGGTDTQYFGPGTRLTVL.

The chain has TRBV28 and TRBJ1-5; D uncertain. The CDR3 loop spans 17 amino acids. Trimming took 2 bases from V and 0 from J, leaving 14 bases between them. Germline loops: CDR1 MDHEN, CDR2 SYDVKM. The CDR3 DNA sequence: TGTGCCAGCAGTTTACAAAGTGGCAGATATAGCAATCAGCCCCAGCATTTT. This translates into CASSLQSGRYSNQPQHF.

The chain is built from TRBV2 and TRBJ2-7; D might be TRBD2 (6 bases). The CDR3 contains 14 residues. The germline V and J ends were trimmed by 3 bases and 0 bases, with 9 bases remaining between them. Germline V gene data show CDR1 as SNHLY and CDR2 as FYNNEI. CDR3 region: CASSELGGSYEQYF. CDR3 bases: TGTGCCAGCAGTGAGCTGGGGGGCTCCTACGAGCAGTACTTC. Full variable domain (outside the CDR3, taken from reference TRBV2 and TRBJ2-7): EPEVTQTPSHQVTQMGQEVILRCVPISNHLYFYWYRQILGQKVEFLVSFYNNEISEKSEIFDDQFSVERPDGSNFTLKIRSTKLEDSAMYFCASSELGGSYEQYFGPGTRLTVT.

This chain uses TRBV6-5 with TRBJ2-5; D is perhaps TRBD2 (5 bases). Judging by the DNA end, TRBJ2-7 fits better; the J call may be wrong. Germline values: CDR1 MNHEY, CDR2 SVGAGI. The CDR3 totals 11 residues. The CDR3 loop is CASRRVNEQYF. The CDR3 DNA reads as TGTGCCAGCAGGAGGGTTAACGAGCAGTACTTC.

The chain is built from TRBV2 and TRBJ2-3; D is undetermined. Germline V gene lookup returns CDR1 SNHLY and CDR2 FYNNEI. The CDR3 loop spans 11 amino acids. Trimming removed 7 bases at V and 2 bases at J, with 4 bases between. The chain's CDR3 is CASTVTDTQYF. In DNA form, the CDR3 reads TGTGCCAGCACTGTCACAGATACGCAGTATTTT.

This rearrangement joins TRBV7-9 to TRBJ2-3; the match to TRBD2 covers 10 bases. CDR3 length: 15 amino acids. Germline V gene data show CDR1 as SEHNR and CDR2 as FQNEAQ (reference sequence). J lost 1 base, V lost 5 bases, and 3 bases had no gene match. The DNA for the CDR3 is TGTGCCAGCAGCCTCGGACTAGCGGGCACAGATACGCAGTATTTT. This codes for CASSLGLAGTDTQYF.

The chain has TRBV28 and TRBJ1-2; maybe TRBD1 (6 bases). Germline assignment: CDR1 MDHEN and CDR2 SYDVKM. V lost 8 bases, J lost 1 base, and 14 bases lay in between. The CDR3 is made up of 14 amino acids. CDR3: CASLTGQHNYGYTF. The CDR3 DNA reads as TGTGCCAGCCTTACCGGACAGCATAACTATGGCTACACCTTC.

The chain couples TRBV30 to TRBJ1-5; maybe TRBD1 (5 bases). The V end lost 5 bases, the J end lost 1 base, and 6 bases lay between the germline ends. In germline, CDR1 is GTSNPN, CDR2 SVGIG (reference sequence). This CDR3 is 12 amino acids long. CDR3 protein: CAWGGSNQPQHF. As DNA, the CDR3 is TGTGCCTGGGGGGGGAGCAATCAGCCCCAGCATTTT.

The rearrangement links TRBV9 to TRBJ2-3; TRBD2 agrees at 9 bases. Germline V gene lookup returns CDR1 SGDLS and CDR2 YYNGEE. J lost 5 bases, V lost 4 bases, and 11 bases had no gene match. The CDR3 has 16 amino acids. The CDR3 here is CASSKISGGPGDTQYF. CDR3 in DNA: TGTGCCAGCAGCAAGATTAGCGGGGGCCCGGGAGATACGCAGTATTTT.

DNA of the CDR3: TGTGCCAGCAACGGAGCGAGCCTCCAAGAGACCCAGTACTTC. Residues: CASNGASLQETQYF. The genes are TRBV7-2 and TRBJ2-5, with D uncertain. Germline loops: CDR1 SGHTA, CDR2 FQGNSA. This CDR3 has 14 amino acids. Trimming removed 7 bases from V and 1 base from J, with 13 bases in between.

The genes are TRBV29-1 and TRBJ1-1, with 9 bases identical to TRBD1. This CDR3 is 12 amino acids long. V shed 6 bases, J shed 4 bases, and the junction held 3 bases outside the gene matches. Per germline, CDR1 SQVTM and CDR2 ANQGSEA. CDR3 loop: CSVSTGGTEAFF. CDR3 in DNA: TGCAGCGTATCGACAGGGGGCACTGAAGCTTTCTTT.

This chain uses TRBV5-1 with TRBJ1-1, with a possible D match to TRBD1 (6 bases). Per the germline V gene, CDR1 is SGHRS and CDR2 is YFSETQ. V dropped 5 bases and J dropped 5 bases, with 16 bases sitting between them. CDR3 length equals 14 residues. The CDR3 coding sequence is TGCGCCAGCAGAGGGGGGAGTTTTGGGACTGAAGCTTTCTTT. Translating gives CASRGGSFGTEAFF.

The chain uses TRBV27 and TRBJ1-5; D may be TRBD1 (5 bases). In germline, CDR1 is MNHEY, CDR2 SMNVEV (reference sequence). V was shortened by 6 bases and J by 5 bases, with 8 bases between the two germline ends. The CDR3 is made up of 12 amino acids. The CDR3 DNA reads TGTGCCAGCAGGGGGGAGGATCAGCCCCAGCATTTT. Its translation is CASRGEDQPQHF.